This TCR beta chain was found in a study of blood T cell repertoires in COVID-19. On the study more broadly: Samples taken during acute and convalescent COVID-19 were collected in the United States, Italy and Spain.

Source study methods: Using reference gene primer amplification, nucleated cell counts were estimated. The repertoire was sequenced with immunoSEQ multiplex PCR; TCRdb's copy has only in-frame clones and lacks some. That table furnishes V, J and clone size, whereas the DNA furnished D and trimming. The table shows roughly 180,000 clones, with around four fifths occurring only once. Trimming cost V 1 base and J 4 bases, with 4 bases left between them. Germline V gene data show CDR1 as LGHNT and CDR2 as FRNRAP. The CDR3 contains 12 residues. This receptor was taken from a man in his forties who had recovered from COVID-19. Source material: peripheral blood. V is TRBV12-5 and J is TRBJ1-1; D is undetermined. In DNA, the CDR3 is TGTGCTAGTGGTTTGGCCCGCACTGAAGCTTTCTTT. This gives the protein CASGLARTEAFF.